This T cell receptor (beta chain) was recovered during a study of T cells in localized non-small cell lung cancer. Sequencing was performed with immunoSEQ multiplex PCR; in TCRdb, only in-frame clones are kept and a portion is missing. Of approximately 22,000 clones listed, around nine tenths are singletons. Germline V gives CDR1 SQVTM, CDR2 ANQGSEA. V was cut by 5 bases and J by 5 bases, with 10 bases left in between. The CDR3 extends over 13 amino acids. This chain joins TRBV29-1 and TRBJ1-6, with D tentatively TRBD1 (5 bases). The source of this sequence is a male donor older than 55 with stage I squamous cell lung carcinoma. The sequencing here drew on peripheral blood, taken before any cancer treatment. The CDR3 DNA follows: TGCAGCGTTCGGGGGACGGATAATTCACCCCTCCACTTT. This translates into CSVRGTDNSPLHF.